Below, 31 T cell receptor beta chains from the same sample are listed, as sequenced in a study of blood T cell repertoires in COVID-19. Sequencing used immunoSEQ multiplex PCR; TCRdb keeps in-frame clones, though not all of them. The sample has some 150,000 clones, 75% to 90% seen once. Material: PBMCs or T cells enriched from blood (not recorded which). These receptor sequences come from a woman aged 45-59 years who had recovered from COVID-19.

This sequence joins TRBV2 and TRBJ2-4; D is possibly TRBD1 (7 bases). Germline lookup yields CDR1 SNHLY and CDR2 FYNNEI. The CDR3 sequence is 12 residues long. Deletions cut 5 bases from V and 8 bases from J, with 10 bases between. CDR3 region: CASSSRGDIQYF. As DNA, the CDR3 is TGTGCCAGCAGTAGCAGGGGGGACATTCAGTACTTC.

The chain has TRBV4-3 and TRBJ1-1; 9 bases map to TRBD1. The V gene's germline CDR1 is LGHNA and CDR2 YSLEER. The CDR3 sequence is 14 residues long. After removal of 4 bases from V and 8 bases from J, the junction contained 8 bases not matched to a gene. CDR3 nucleotide sequence: TGCGCCAGCAGCCCGCGGACAGGGGACCTAGAAGCTTTCTTT. Encoded protein: CASSPRTGDLEAFF.

This clone was observed at least ten times. This sequence joins TRBV10-3 and TRBJ2-1; no firm D call. The germline V gene has CDR1 ENHRY and CDR2 SYGVKD. The V end was cut by 5 bases, the J end by 8 bases, with 13 bases between. The CDR3 runs 13 residues. The CDR3 DNA is TGTGCCATCAGTCCCCTGAGGATCGATGAGCAGTTCTTC. Translated, it gives CAISPLRIDEQFF.

The V call is TRBV11-2, the J call TRBJ2-5; the match to TRBD1 covers 10 bases. CDR3 length: 15 residues. The trim removed 5 bases at V and 5 bases at J, leaving 8 bases unmatched. CDR1 SGHAT and CDR2 FQNNGV come from the germline V gene. The CDR3 loop reads CASSRRQGASETQYF. The CDR3, as DNA: TGTGCCAGCAGCCGTCGACAGGGGGCCTCGGAGACCCAGTACTTC.

The chain's CDR3 is CASSGTGVNQPQHF. CDR3 coding DNA: TGTGCCAGCAGCGGGACAGGCGTCAATCAGCCCCAGCATTTT. The chain has TRBV6-5 and TRBJ1-5, with 8 nucleotides matching TRBD1. J gave up 3 bases and V 6 bases, and 4 bases lay outside the gene matches. The V gene's germline CDR1 is MNHEY and CDR2 SVGAGI. The CDR3 totals 14 residues.

This chain joins TRBV3-1 (or the pseudogene TRBV3-2) and TRBJ2-4, with TRBD2 matching over 14 bases. There are 17 residues in the CDR3. The J segment lost 0 bases and the V segment lost 3 bases, leaving 1 base of the junction unmatched. Germline-derived CDR1 and CDR2 are LGHDT and YNNKEL (reference sequence). CDR3 region: CASSQGLAGAAKNIQYF. The CDR3 nucleotides read TGTGCCAGCAGCCAGGGACTAGCGGGAGCAGCCAAAAACATTCAGTACTTC.

The rearrangement joins TRBV6-1 to TRBJ1-2, with 7 nucleotides matching TRBD1. The CDR3 consists of 18 residues. Germline values: CDR1 MNHNS, CDR2 SASEGT. V was clipped by 4 bases and J by 7 bases; unmatched bases: 21. The CDR3 sequence: CASSGGQALFYPISGYTF. DNA of the CDR3: TGTGCCAGCAGTGGAGGACAGGCACTTTTTTACCCTATTAGTGGCTACACCTTC.

The chain joins TRBV3-1 (or the pseudogene TRBV3-2) to TRBJ1-1; maybe TRBD1 (5 bases). Germline values: CDR1 LGHDT, CDR2 YNNKEL (reference sequence). CDR3 size: 14 residues. The germline V and J ends were trimmed by 4 bases and 0 bases, with 9 bases remaining between them. The CDR3 DNA reads TGTGCCAGCAGCCCCCGGACACTGAACACTGAAGCTTTCTTT. Translation: CASSPRTLNTEAFF.

The chain recombines TRBV3-1 (or the pseudogene TRBV3-2) with TRBJ2-4; 9 bases agree with TRBD1. The trim removed 9 bases at V and 3 bases at J, leaving 12 bases unmatched. The CDR3 contains 16 residues. Germline CDR1 LGHDT, CDR2 YNNKEL (reference sequence). CDR3 coding DNA: TGTGCCAGGGGGGACAGGGAACGGCGTGGCAAAAACATTCAGTACTTC. Translated, it gives CARGDRERRGKNIQYF.

A single count supports this clone. The rearrangement links TRBV9 to TRBJ2-2, with TRBD2 as a possible D gene (5 bases). Germline CDR1 and CDR2: SGDLS and YYNGEE. V lost 3 bases and J 0 bases, leaving 15 bases between the germline ends. This CDR3 has 17 residues. This chain's CDR3 is CASSAKSGSPNTGELFF. DNA for the CDR3: TGTGCCAGCAGCGCAAAATCTGGGAGCCCGAACACCGGGGAGCTGTTTTTT.

The chain joins TRBV5-1 to TRBJ2-5; D perhaps matches TRBD2 (5 bases). The germline V gene encodes CDR1 SGHRS and CDR2 YFSETQ. The CDR3 contains 15 residues. The V end lost 0 bases, the J end lost 5 bases, and 14 bases lay between the germline ends. CDR3 bases: TGCGCCAGCAGCTTGGCCCCCAGTGGGAGTGAGACCCAGTACTTC. As protein: CASSLAPSGSETQYF.

This sequence joins TRBV5-1 and TRBJ1-1, with 9 bases fitting TRBD1. The junction had 5 bases not matched to a gene; V was cut back by 5 bases and J by 0 bases. This CDR3 is built from 15 residues. The germline V gene has CDR1 SGHRS and CDR2 YFSETQ. The CDR3 nucleotides are TGCGCCAGCAGACCCTGGGACAGGGTGAACACTGAAGCTTTCTTT. This sequence encodes CASRPWDRVNTEAFF.

This rearrangement joins TRBV21-1 to TRBJ1-1. TRBV21-1 is labeled a pseudogene. The CDR3 spans 18 residues. In DNA form, the CDR3 reads TGTGCCAGCAGCAAACCCTTACCGGGGGTGGGTTTGGCCTATGAAGCTTTCTTT. Translation: CASSKPLPGVGLAYEAFF.

Relative to its sample, this clone is medium-sized (0.01 to 0.1%). The chain links TRBV9 to TRBJ2-7, with 10 positions matching TRBD1. The CDR3 covers 13 residues. V lost 3 bases, J lost 5 bases, and 2 bases stayed unmatched. CDR1 and CDR2 (germline): SGDLS, YYNGEE. The CDR3 sequence is CASSGGTGDEQYV. The CDR3 DNA follows: TGTGCCAGCAGCGGGGGGACAGGGGACGAGCAGTACGTC.

This clone was picked up a small number of times. The chain employs TRBV18 and TRBJ1-6; D not certain. CDR1 KGHSH and CDR2 LQKENI come from the germline V gene. Trimming stripped 2 bases from V and 11 bases from J, with 19 bases between. This CDR3 comprises 16 residues. The DNA for the CDR3 is TGTGCCAGCTCACCAACCCCTTTTATGGCTAGCGCACCCCTCCACTTT. This sequence encodes CASSPTPFMASAPLHF.

The chain links TRBV28 to TRBJ1-1; no clear D. Per germline, CDR1 MDHEN and CDR2 SYDVKM. The germline V and J ends were trimmed by 5 bases and 0 bases, with 10 bases remaining between them. The CDR3 sequence is 14 residues long. DNA of the CDR3: TGTGCCAGCAGTGCGTCACCGATGAACACTGAAGCTTTCTTT. This gives the protein CASSASPMNTEAFF.

The chain couples TRBV5-1 to TRBJ2-2; D is possibly TRBD1 (6 bases). The CDR3 runs to 14 residues. Trimming removed 9 bases at V and 2 bases at J, with 14 bases between. From germline, CDR1 is SGHRS and CDR2 YFSETQ. The CDR3 loop reads CATTGTVNTGELFF. In DNA, the CDR3 is TGCGCCACTACAGGGACGGTCAACACCGGGGAGCTGTTTTTT.

The CDR3 DNA reads as TGTGCCAGTAGTGATCAGGAACATACCTGCCATTTT. This translates into CASSDQEHTCHF. V usage is TRBV19 and J usage is TRBJ1-5; unclear D gene. The CDR3 covers 12 residues. The V end was cut by 5 bases, the J end by 16 bases, with 18 bases between. Germline V gives CDR1 LNHDA, CDR2 SQIVND (reference sequence).

The chain couples TRBV2 to TRBJ2-3; possible D gene TRBD1, 6 bases. The CDR3 contains 15 residues. CDR1 is SNHLY, CDR2 FYNNEI, per germline. V dropped 4 bases and J dropped 0 bases, with 11 bases sitting between them. For the CDR3, the DNA is TGTGCCAGCAGTGGCACAGGGTTCAGCACAGATACGCAGTATTTT. Its protein is CASSGTGFSTDTQYF.

The rearrangement uses TRBV7-2 and TRBJ1-2; TRBD1 is a possible D gene (5 bases). Germline loops: CDR1 SGHTA, CDR2 FQGNSA. The CDR3 runs to 13 residues. V was trimmed by 5 bases and J by 4 bases, leaving 11 bases between them. The CDR3 loop is CASSPDQGYGYTF. DNA of the CDR3: TGTGCCAGCAGCCCGGACCAGGGCTATGGCTACACCTTC.

The V call is TRBV19, the J call TRBJ1-1, with D uncertain. The germline V and J ends were trimmed by 1 base and 0 bases, with 9 bases remaining between them. CDR1 LNHDA and CDR2 SQIVND come from the germline V gene (reference sequence). This CDR3 spans 15 amino acids. The CDR3 nucleotides are TGTGCCAGTAGTATAGGAGTCATAGTGAACACTGAAGCTTTCTTT. Translating it yields CASSIGVIVNTEAFF.

The chain uses TRBV9 and TRBJ1-4, with a tentative D call TRBD1 (5 bases). Germline V gene lookup returns CDR1 SGDLS and CDR2 YYNGEE. The V gene lost 4 bases and the J gene lost 3 bases, with 10 bases spanning the gap. CDR3 length: 14 amino acids. CDR3 in amino acids: CASSPTDSNEKLFF. In nucleotides, the CDR3 is TGTGCCAGCAGCCCGACAGACTCTAATGAAAAACTGTTTTTT.

The rearrangement links TRBV7-2 to TRBJ2-3, with TRBD2 as a possible D gene (5 bases). CDR3 size: 14 residues. From germline, CDR1 is SGHTA and CDR2 FQGNSA. V was trimmed by 5 bases and J by 10 bases, leaving 19 bases between them. The CDR3 region has the DNA TGTGCCAGCAGCCGCTTACTAGTTATCATGCCGCAGTATTTT. Translation gives CASSRLLVIMPQYF.

The chain uses TRBV7-2 and TRBJ2-7; maybe TRBD1 (6 bases). Trimming pared 2 bases from V and 7 bases from J, leaving 12 bases between. The CDR3 contains 13 residues. Germline loops: CDR1 SGHTA, CDR2 FQGNSA. The CDR3 loop reads CASSLWDIGEQYV. The CDR3 region has the DNA TGTGCCAGCAGCTTATGGGACATTGGAGAGCAGTACGTC.

This clone has a count of ten or more. The genes are TRBV7-8 and TRBJ1-2; the D gene is possibly TRBD1 (5 bases). V lost 1 base to trimming and J lost 4 bases, with 10 bases between them. The CDR3 is 14 residues long. Germline V gene data show CDR1 as SGHVS and CDR2 as FQNEAQ. CDR3 sequence: CASSLGAGIYGYTF. As DNA, the CDR3 is TGTGCCAGCAGCTTAGGGGCAGGGATCTATGGCTACACCTTC.

The chain couples TRBV28 to TRBJ2-3; 7 bases agree with TRBD1. This CDR3 has 15 residues. Germline CDR1 and CDR2: MDHEN and SYDVKM. Trimming cost V 3 bases and J 1 base; bases outside gene matches: 4. Here the CDR3 DNA reads TGTGCCAGCAGTTTTGGGGACAGAGGCACAGATACGCAGTATTTT. Amino acid sequence: CASSFGDRGTDTQYF.

The chain is built from TRBV12-5 and TRBJ2-2, with 9 nucleotides matching TRBD2. Losses at the gene ends were 7 bases for V and 4 bases for J; bases not matched to a gene: 4. CDR3 size: 14 residues. Germline CDR1 reads LGHNT; CDR2 reads FRNRAP. The CDR3 nucleotides read TGTGCTAGTGCCCCTAGCGGGATCACCGGGGAGCTGTTTTTT. Its translation: CASAPSGITGELFF.

This clone was seen more than once but under ten times. This chain links TRBV5-6 with TRBJ1-6; TRBD1 agrees at 7 bases. V dropped 4 bases and J dropped 7; count of bases not matched to a gene: 8. This CDR3 has 15 residues. CDR1 and CDR2 from the germline V gene are SGHDT and YYEEEE. The CDR3, as DNA: TGTGCCAGCAGCCAAGCTCCAGGGGGGAATTCACCCCTCCACTTT. Amino acid sequence: CASSQAPGGNSPLHF. Full variable domain (remainder filled in from reference TRBV5-6 and TRBJ1-6): DAGVTQSPTHLIKTRGQQVTLRCSPKSGHDTVSWYQQALGQGPQFIFQYYEEEERQRGNFPDRFSGHQFPNYSSELNVNALLLGDSALYLCASSQAPGGNSPLHFGNGTRLTVT.

The CDR3 nucleotides are TGTGCCAGCAGGAGACAGGGGGCTTGGACTGAAGCTTTCTTT. Amino acids: CASRRQGAWTEAFF. J is TRBJ1-1 and V is TRBV6-5, with 10 positions matching TRBD1. CDR1 MNHEY and CDR2 SVGAGI come from the germline V gene. The CDR3 has 14 residues. The V segment lost 6 bases and the J segment 5 bases; nucleotides outside the gene matches: 6.

The table lists this clone with a few counts. The V gene is TRBV4-1, the J gene TRBJ1-3, with a tentative D call TRBD1 (6 bases). Between the trimmed V and J ends, which lost 1 base and 1 base, there was a span of 14 bases. This CDR3 spans 17 amino acids. Germline V CDR1 and CDR2: MGHRA, YSYEKL. DNA for the CDR3: TGCGCCAGCAGCCAAGGACAGGTTTTTCCTTCTGGAAACACCATATATTTT. Translating gives CASSQGQVFPSGNTIYF.

This chain links TRBV28 with TRBJ1-5; 8 nucleotides match TRBD1. J was trimmed by 10 bases and V by 2 bases; bases with no gene match: 7. Germline CDR1 reads MDHEN; CDR2 reads SYDVKM. The CDR3 has 14 residues. CDR3 bases: TGTGCCAGCAGTTTACCCCTGACAGGGGAACCCCAGCATTTT. Translated, it gives CASSLPLTGEPQHF.